Below, 23 T cell receptor beta chains from the same sample are listed, as sequenced in a study of blood T cell repertoires in COVID-19 (dated by TCRdb to 2018 to 2021). To prepare the library, the immunoSEQ multiplex PCR assay was applied. TCRdb's version of the immuneACCESS table is confined to in-frame rearrangements and falls short of the full clone set. An unresolved V gene accounts for under half of the shortfall where checked; the remainder is of unknown origin. This sample holds 45,000 to 65,000 clones; more than 75% were observed only once. Of the sample, about 5.1% is held by the ten largest clones. Sequenced sample: peripheral blood. Receptor source: a man aged 80 or over in a cohort sampled during active COVID-19.

V is TRBV27 and J is TRBJ2-5, with D possibly being TRBD2 (6 bases). V lost 8 bases, J lost 1 base, and 17 bases lay in between. Per germline, CDR1 MNHEY and CDR2 SMNVEV (reference sequence). The CDR3 runs to 15 residues. The CDR3 loop is CASGWGTGVQETQYF. Here the CDR3 DNA reads TGTGCCAGCGGATGGGGGACGGGGGTCCAAGAGACCCAGTACTTC.

This clone showed up just once. V is TRBV14 and J is TRBJ2-4, with 8 bases that match TRBD1. J lost 7 bases, V lost 7 bases, and 6 bases had no gene match. This CDR3 contains 13 residues. Per germline, CDR1 SGHDN and CDR2 FVKESK. The CDR3 DNA follows: TGTGCCAGCAAAGGGCAGGGGGCGAACATTCAGTACTTC. This sequence encodes CASKGQGANIQYF.

V gene TRBV5-4 combines with J gene TRBJ1-2, with a tentative D call TRBD1 (5 bases). Germline CDR1 SGHNT, CDR2 YYREEE (reference sequence). Trimming pared 4 bases from V and 6 bases from J, leaving 13 bases between. The CDR3 is made up of 13 amino acids. The CDR3: CASSAQESDGYTF. The CDR3 DNA is TGTGCCAGCAGCGCACAGGAATCCGATGGCTACACCTTC.

This chain connects TRBV6-5 to TRBJ2-5; D perhaps matches TRBD1 (6 bases). V was clipped by 4 bases and J by 5 bases, with 11 bases between them. The CDR3 totals 13 residues. CDR1 is MNHEY, CDR2 SVGAGI, per germline. CDR3 amino acids: CASSFRGRETQYF. For the CDR3, the DNA is TGTGCCAGCAGTTTCAGGGGCCGTGAGACCCAGTACTTC.

V usage is TRBV7-2 and J usage is TRBJ2-7, with TRBD2 matching 10 bases. CDR3 length: 15 amino acids. The ends lost 1 base at V and 6 bases at J; junction bases unmatched: 6. Germline V gives CDR1 SGHTA, CDR2 FQGNSA. The CDR3 DNA sequence: TGTGCCAGCAGCTTAGTTTTAGTAGCGGGGGGCGAGCAGTACTTC. Its protein product is CASSLVLVAGGEQYF.

This clone has a handful of counts. The J gene is TRBJ1-2, the V gene TRBV19, with 7 bases lining up with TRBD1. V trimming: 5 bases; J trimming: 4 bases; junction bases outside the gene matches: 19. Germline CDR1 reads LNHDA; CDR2 reads SQIVND (reference sequence). The CDR3 loop spans 18 amino acids. In nucleotides, the CDR3 is TGTGCCAGTAGTGCGATGACAGGGAAAAACTTCGGTCTCTATGGCTACACCTTC. It specifies CASSAMTGKNFGLYGYTF.

V usage is TRBV12-5 and J usage is TRBJ2-3, with D possibly being TRBD1 (6 bases). Per the germline V gene, CDR1 is LGHNT and CDR2 is FRNRAP. The CDR3 sequence is 14 residues long. Trimming took off 5 bases at V and 6 bases at J, with 15 bases between the two ends. CDR3 DNA sequence: TGTGCTAGTGGTCGGACAGCTAAAAGGGATACGCAGTATTTT. Amino acids: CASGRTAKRDTQYF. Based on the CDR3 plus reference TRBV12-5 and TRBJ2-3, the full variable domain is DARVTQTPRHKVTEMGQEVTMRCQPILGHNTVFWYRQTMMQGLELLAYFRNRAPLDDSGMPKDRFSAEMPDATLATLKIQPSEPRDSAVYFCASGRTAKRDTQYFGPGTRLTVL.

Only one count was recorded for this clone. CDR3 nucleotide sequence: TGTGCCAGCAGCCACGGGACAGGGCAAGAGCAGTACTTC. This encodes CASSHGTGQEQYF. The chain recombines TRBV3-1 (or the pseudogene TRBV3-2) with TRBJ2-7; TRBD1 agrees at 9 bases. Losses at the gene ends were 3 bases for V and 7 bases for J; bases not matched to a gene: 4. The CDR3 has 13 residues. Germline CDR1 and CDR2: LGHDT and YNNKEL (reference sequence).

The chain links TRBV12-5 to TRBJ2-2; 9 bases are a match to TRBD1. The CDR3 loop spans 20 amino acids. The V segment lost 4 bases and the J segment 3 bases; nucleotides outside the gene matches: 18. CDR1 is LGHNT, CDR2 FRNRAP, per germline. The CDR3 is CASGSRPGQGWGRDTGELFF. The CDR3 region has the DNA TGTGCTAGTGGTTCCCGTCCGGGACAGGGATGGGGACGAGACACCGGGGAGCTGTTTTTT.

This clone was seen a handful of times. The V gene is TRBV24-1, the J gene TRBJ1-1, with D perhaps TRBD1 (6 bases). V was clipped by 10 bases and J by 5 bases, with 19 bases between them. The CDR3 loop spans 14 amino acids. The V gene's germline CDR1 is KGHDR and CDR2 SFDVKD. CDR3 region: CATEALIGQTEAFF. CDR3 DNA sequence: TGTGCCACTGAGGCCCTAATCGGACAGACTGAAGCTTTCTTT.

The genes are TRBV5-5 and TRBJ2-7; 8 bases are shared with TRBD2. Germline values: CDR1 SGHKS, CDR2 YYEKEE (reference sequence). The CDR3 totals 15 residues. With 4 bases clipped from V and 2 bases from J, the junction kept 8 bases outside the gene matches. The CDR3 bases are TGTGCCAGCAGCCCGGCGGCTAGCGGGCCCTACGAGCAGTACTTC. As protein: CASSPAASGPYEQYF.

This clone was seen a handful of times. The chain joins TRBV7-9 to TRBJ2-3, with 9 bases fitting TRBD1. Germline loops: CDR1 SEHNR, CDR2 FQNEAQ (reference sequence). The CDR3 spans 14 residues. The junction had 4 bases not matched to a gene; V was cut back by 9 bases and J by 0 bases. The CDR3, as DNA: TGTGCCAGTACCGGACAGGGGAGCACAGATACGCAGTATTTT. Protein sequence: CASTGQGSTDTQYF.

The chain uses TRBV12-5 and TRBJ2-2, with a tentative D call TRBD1 (6 bases). CDR1 and CDR2 from the germline V gene are LGHNT and FRNRAP. The CDR3 consists of 17 residues. Trimming cost V 6 bases and J 6 bases, with 23 bases left between them. The CDR3 bases are TGTGCTAGTGGACCCCAACCAGGGGCCCTCTTGGCCGGGGAGCTGTTTTTT. Translated: CASGPQPGALLAGELFF.

This chain links TRBV7-9 with TRBJ2-1, with 11 positions matching TRBD2. This CDR3 spans 16 amino acids. The V segment lost 5 bases and the J segment 2 bases; nucleotides outside the gene matches: 5. Germline V gene data show CDR1 as SEHNR and CDR2 as FQNEAQ (reference sequence). The CDR3 spells CASSPRTSGPYNEQFF. CDR3 DNA: TGTGCCAGCAGCCCGAGGACTAGCGGGCCCTACAATGAGCAGTTCTTC.

The chain couples TRBV6-2 or TRBV6-3 to TRBJ1-2; D is ambiguous. CDR1 and CDR2 (germline): MNHEY, SVGEGT. CDR3 length: 13 residues. V shed 4 bases and J shed 3 bases, with 9 bases lying between them. This CDR3 reads CASSLPGDYGYTF. CDR3 coding DNA: TGTGCCAGCAGTTTACCGGGAGACTATGGCTACACCTTC.

J is TRBJ2-1 and V is TRBV6-5, with unresolved D. V was shortened by 6 bases and J by 0 bases, with 9 bases between the two germline ends. Germline V gives CDR1 MNHEY, CDR2 SVGAGI. CDR3 size: 14 residues. Here the CDR3 reads CASSLLSSYNEQFF. The CDR3 DNA reads as TGTGCCAGCAGCCTACTTAGCTCCTACAATGAGCAGTTCTTC.

The rearrangement links TRBV4-2 to TRBJ2-2; 7 nucleotides agree with TRBD1. V lost 0 bases and J lost 7; bases outside the gene matches: 5. The CDR3 consists of 15 residues. From germline, CDR1 is LGHNA and CDR2 YNFKEQ. As DNA, the CDR3 is TGTGCCAGCAGCCAAGAAGAGGGGGCGAACGGGGAGCTGTTTTTT. Its translation is CASSQEEGANGELFF.

V usage is TRBV7-2 and J usage is TRBJ2-5; 9 nucleotides agree with TRBD2. The CDR3 has 15 amino acids. CDR1 is SGHTA, CDR2 FQGNSA, per germline. After removal of 1 base from V and 5 bases from J, the junction contained 5 bases not matched to a gene. The CDR3 DNA follows: TGTGCCAGCAGCTTAGAAGGCGGGGGGGCCGAGACCCAGTACTTC. Its protein is CASSLEGGGAETQYF.

This chain links TRBV25-1 with TRBJ2-3, with 9 bases identical to TRBD2. CDR1 is MGHDK and CDR2 is SYGVNS in the germline V gene. The CDR3 loop spans 16 amino acids. V shed 4 bases and J 2 bases; nucleotides not matched to a gene: 7. The CDR3 coding sequence is TGTGCCAGCAGTGCCCGACTAGCGGCAACCACAGATACGCAGTATTTT. This sequence encodes CASSARLAATTDTQYF.

The genes are TRBV30 and TRBJ2-2; 8 bases are a match to TRBD2. CDR1 and CDR2 from the germline V gene are GTSNPN and SVGIG (reference sequence). There are 15 residues in the CDR3. V shed 3 bases and J 4 bases; nucleotides not matched to a gene: 7. CDR3 residues: CAWSVLAGSTGELFF. The CDR3 DNA reads TGTGCCTGGAGCGTCCTAGCGGGTAGCACCGGGGAGCTGTTTTTT.

The rearrangement joins TRBV30 to TRBJ1-6, with 8 nucleotides matching TRBD1. Germline assignment: CDR1 GTSNPN and CDR2 SVGIG (reference sequence). V lost 1 base to trimming and J lost 9 bases; unmatched junction nucleotides: 8. This CDR3 contains 15 residues. The CDR3 is CAWSAQGGTGSPLHF. The CDR3 nucleotides read TGTGCCTGGAGTGCACAGGGGGGGACGGGTTCACCCCTCCACTTT.

This clone was detected once. The J gene is TRBJ1-6, the V gene TRBV6-6; 9 nucleotides align to TRBD1. Losses at the gene ends were 6 bases for V and 8 bases for J; bases not matched to a gene: 8. CDR1 and CDR2 from the germline V gene are MNHNY and SVGAGI (reference sequence). The CDR3 covers 15 residues. CDR3 residues: CASSLDRGGYSPLHF. The CDR3 nucleotides are TGTGCCAGCAGCCTGGACAGGGGCGGGTATTCACCCCTCCACTTT.

The genes are TRBV19 and TRBJ2-2; 9 nucleotides align to TRBD1. The CDR3 is made up of 15 amino acids. V was pared by 1 base and J by 5 bases, with 2 bases of the junction left unmatched. Germline assignment: CDR1 LNHDA and CDR2 SQIVND (reference sequence). DNA of the CDR3: TGTGCCAGTAGTATAGTACAGGGGGCAACCGGGGAGCTGTTTTTT. Translating gives CASSIVQGATGELFF.